This T cell receptor beta chain was documented in a study of blood T cell repertoires in COVID-19. Study at large: The analysed material was cDNA or gDNA that came from T cells, B-cell-depleted T cells, or PBMCs.

With 1 base removed from V and 0 bases from J, the gap between germline ends came to 9 bases. Germline CDR1 is MDHEN and CDR2 is SYDVKM. The CDR3 covers 15 residues. Profiling relied on immunoSEQ multiplex PCR, and the TCRdb table lists in-frame clones only, not all of them. The data show more than 60,000 clones, 65% to 85% seen once. This clonotype originated in a human donor in a cohort sampled during active COVID-19. Sequenced: peripheral blood. The rearrangement uses TRBV28 and TRBJ1-1; D ambiguous. In DNA form, the CDR3 reads TGTGCCAGCAGTTTATTGGAGTGGATGAACACTGAAGCTTTCTTT. This translates into CASSLLEWMNTEAFF.